Below are 22 T cell receptor beta chains sequenced from a single sample in a study of CD8 T cells in Susac syndrome. RNA in amounts of about 0.45 to 1 ug was reverse transcribed with random hexamers. MiXCR was run by TCRdb on the immunoSEQ multiplex PCR reads, yielding one entry per CDR3 protein. This sample has roughly 150,000 distinct CDR3 sequences; roughly 94% occur once, and the top ten carry around 0.21%. Sequenced input: CD8+ T cells from PBMCs. The source of these receptors is a human donor with multiple sclerosis.

In this sample, this clonotype turned up once. This chain links TRBV14 with TRBJ2-7; D is ambiguous. The germline V and J ends were trimmed by 0 bases and 9 bases, with 9 bases remaining between them. Germline CDR1 and CDR2: SGHDN and FVKESK. The CDR3 runs 12 residues. DNA of the CDR3: TGTGCCAGCAGCCAAGATCCGCTTGGGCAGTACTTC. Encoded protein: CASSQDPLGQYF.

This chain joins TRBV13 and TRBJ1-1; D is uncertain. The CDR3 totals 15 residues. Germline CDR1 reads PRHDT; CDR2 reads FYEKMQ (reference sequence). V dropped 5 bases and J dropped 4 bases, with 17 bases sitting between them. CDR3 loop: CASSPWGEAGTEAFF. CDR3 DNA sequence: TGTGCCAGCAGCCCCTGGGGAGAGGCAGGCACTGAAGCTTTCTTT.

This sequence joins TRBV27 and TRBJ2-4; D perhaps matches TRBD1 (5 bases). The V gene lost 2 bases and the J gene lost 6 bases, with 11 bases spanning the gap. This CDR3 is 14 amino acids long. Germline values: CDR1 MNHEY, CDR2 SMNVEV (reference sequence). This CDR3 is CASSLDRGGNIQYF. CDR3 nucleotides: TGTGCCAGCAGTTTAGATAGGGGCGGAAACATTCAGTACTTC.

The chain links TRBV13 to TRBJ2-3; D is uncertain. There are 15 residues in the CDR3. In germline, CDR1 is PRHDT, CDR2 FYEKMQ (reference sequence). With 3 bases removed from V and 0 bases from J, the gap between germline ends came to 10 bases. The CDR3 reads CASSFQLTSTDTQYF. The CDR3 region has the DNA TGTGCCAGCAGCTTTCAGCTGACTAGCACAGATACGCAGTATTTT.

This clonotype was counted between two and nine times. V usage is TRBV18 and J usage is TRBJ1-1; D ambiguous. V was trimmed by 3 bases and J by 0 bases, leaving 2 bases between them. This CDR3 contains 12 residues. CDR1 and CDR2 (germline): KGHSH, LQKENI. The CDR3 protein is CASSPLNTEAFF. As DNA, the CDR3 is TGTGCCAGCTCACCCTTGAACACTGAAGCTTTCTTT.

The V call is TRBV2, the J call TRBJ2-3; D gene unclear. V lost 9 bases to trimming and J lost 2 bases, with 12 bases between them. The germline V gene encodes CDR1 SNHLY and CDR2 FYNNEI. The CDR3 has 13 residues. CDR3 bases: TGTGCCAGTCAAGGGCGATACACAGATACGCAGTATTTT. This codes for CASQGRYTDTQYF.

Here the CDR3 reads CASRSGQGLAKNIQYF. CDR3 DNA: TGTGCCAGCAGATCAGGACAGGGACTAGCCAAAAACATTCAGTACTTC. The chain recombines TRBV12-3 or TRBV12-4 with TRBJ2-4; 8 nucleotides agree with TRBD1. V trimming: 6 bases; J trimming: 0 bases; junction bases outside the gene matches: 7. The CDR3 length is 16 residues.

The chain carries TRBV5-6 and TRBJ1-2; 9 positions match TRBD1. The CDR3 runs 15 residues. J was trimmed by 6 bases and V by 4 bases; bases with no gene match: 10. Germline CDR1 SGHDT, CDR2 YYEEEE. DNA for the CDR3: TGTGCCAGCAGCCTCCCCGCGGGACAGGGAGATGGCTACACCTTC. This encodes CASSLPAGQGDGYTF. Full variable domain (missing parts from reference TRBV5-6 and TRBJ1-2): DAGVTQSPTHLIKTRGQQVTLRCSPKSGHDTVSWYQQALGQGPQFIFQYYEEEERQRGNFPDRFSGHQFPNYSSELNVNALLLGDSALYLCASSLPAGQGDGYTFGSGTRLTVV.

The V gene is TRBV3-1, the J gene TRBJ2-7; D gene ambiguous. The CDR3 runs 14 residues. CDR1 and CDR2 from the germline V gene are LGHDT and YNNKEL (reference sequence). The germline V and J ends were trimmed by 4 bases and 5 bases, with 15 bases remaining between them. DNA of the CDR3: TGTGCCAGCAGCCCCGCTCCATGGGCACACGAGCAGTACTTC. Translating gives CASSPAPWAHEQYF.

The chain is built from TRBV27 and TRBJ2-3; D perhaps matches TRBD1 (5 bases). V lost 5 bases, J lost 2 bases, and 11 bases lay in between. CDR1 is MNHEY, CDR2 SMNVEV, per germline (reference sequence). This CDR3 region has 14 residues. The CDR3 is CASSVHRNTDTQYF. CDR3 coding DNA: TGTGCCAGCAGTGTCCACAGGAACACAGATACGCAGTATTTT.

The chain carries TRBV29-1 and TRBJ2-1; D may be TRBD1 or TRBD2 (6 bases each). Germline V gene lookup returns CDR1 SQVTM and CDR2 ANQGSEA. Trimming removed 7 bases at V and 0 bases at J, with 16 bases between. The CDR3 is made up of 15 amino acids. For the CDR3, the DNA is TGCAGCGCCTCAGGGGAGGCGGGCTCCTACAATGAGCAGTTCTTC. Its translation is CSASGEAGSYNEQFF.

The chain has TRBV5-4 and TRBJ2-6; TRBD1 is a possible D gene (5 bases). V gave up 4 bases and J gave up 5 bases, with 7 bases separating them. CDR1 and CDR2 (germline): SGHNT, YYREEE (reference sequence). The CDR3 runs 13 residues. CDR3 bases: TGTGCCAGCAGCCTGGACAGGGCCAACGTCCTGACTTTC. Translating gives CASSLDRANVLTF.

The CDR3 DNA reads as TGTGCCAGCAGCTTAGTAGGACAGGGGGTTTCCTACGAGCAGTACTTC. Translation: CASSLVGQGVSYEQYF. The rearrangement joins TRBV7-6 to TRBJ2-7, with 10 positions matching TRBD1. The CDR3 runs 16 residues. Germline loops: CDR1 SGHVS, CDR2 FNYEAQ. The V gene end was trimmed by 1 base and the J gene end by 1 base; junction bases not matched to a gene: 4.

The genes are TRBV12-3 or TRBV12-4 and TRBJ2-1; D unresolved. Trimming shortened V by 4 bases and J by 6 bases, and 7 bases separated the two germline ends. The CDR3 has 12 amino acids. The DNA of the CDR3 is TGTGCCAGCAGTTGGGGTGGCAATGAGCAGTTCTTC. Its translation is CASSWGGNEQFF.

The V and J genes are TRBV12-5 and TRBJ2-7; no reliable D call. The CDR3 length is 11 residues. V was pared by 4 bases and J by 3 bases, with 4 bases between. The V gene's germline CDR1 is LGHNT and CDR2 FRNRAP. CDR3 nucleotide sequence: TGTGCTAGTGGTTCTTTCTACGAGCAGTACTTC. Translated, it gives CASGSFYEQYF.

The chain recombines TRBV6-5 with TRBJ1-1; 8 nucleotides agree with TRBD1. This CDR3 has 13 residues. V was clipped by 5 bases and J by 4 bases; unmatched bases: 3. Per the germline V gene, CDR1 is MNHEY and CDR2 is SVGAGI. The CDR3 DNA reads TGTGCCAGCAGTGGACAGGGTTTCACTGAAGCTTTCTTT. Translated: CASSGQGFTEAFF.

This rearrangement joins TRBV7-6 to TRBJ2-3; the match to TRBD1 covers 11 bases. The CDR3 length is 16 residues. After removal of 4 bases from V and 4 bases from J, the junction contained 7 bases not matched to a gene. The germline V gene has CDR1 SGHVS and CDR2 FNYEAQ. CDR3 region: CASSYGQGARADTQYF. For the CDR3, the DNA is TGTGCCAGCAGCTACGGACAGGGGGCGCGGGCAGATACGCAGTATTTT.

CDR3 protein: CASREGGQGRTEAFF. The CDR3 DNA reads TGCGCCAGCAGAGAGGGGGGACAGGGGCGTACTGAAGCTTTCTTT. This sequence joins TRBV5-1 and TRBJ1-1; 10 bases line up with TRBD1. The CDR3 has 15 residues. From germline, CDR1 is SGHRS and CDR2 YFSETQ. Unmatched junction bases numbered 9, after V lost 5 bases and J lost 5 bases.

This rearrangement joins TRBV7-2 to TRBJ2-3; 11 nucleotides agree with TRBD2. J lost 4 bases, V lost 2 bases, and 5 bases had no gene match. Germline values: CDR1 SGHTA, CDR2 FQGNSA. There are 16 residues in the CDR3. The CDR3 nucleotides are TGTGCCAGCAGCTTAAGACTAGCGGGACTACCAGATACGCAGTATTTT. Amino acids: CASSLRLAGLPDTQYF. Full variable domain (outside the CDR3, taken from reference TRBV7-2 and TRBJ2-3): GAGVSQSPSNKVTEKGKDVELRCDPISGHTALYWYRQSLGQGLEFLIYFQGNSAPDKSGLPSDRFSAERTGGSVSTLTIQRTQQEDSAVYLCASSLRLAGLPDTQYFGPGTRLTVL.

The chain joins TRBV6-6 to TRBJ1-1; D not certain. Trimming shortened V by 2 bases and J by 1 base, and 11 bases separated the two germline ends. The length of the CDR3 is 15 residues. CDR1 MNHNY and CDR2 SVGAGI come from the germline V gene (reference sequence). DNA of the CDR3: TGTGCCAGCAGTTACCGTGAGGGAGCGAACACTGAAGCTTTCTTT. Amino acid sequence: CASSYREGANTEAFF.

In DNA form, the CDR3 reads TGCGCCAGCATGGAGGACAGGAACACTGAAGCTTTCTTT. This codes for CASMEDRNTEAFF. The gene calls are TRBV5-1 and TRBJ1-1; a possible D gene is TRBD1 (6 bases). Germline V CDR1 and CDR2: SGHRS, YFSETQ. V gave up 6 bases and J gave up 1 base, with 10 bases separating them. The CDR3 is 13 amino acids.

J is TRBJ2-6 and V is TRBV2; D is unclear. V was trimmed by 3 bases and J by 2 bases, leaving 8 bases between them. The CDR3 runs to 15 residues. Germline CDR1 is SNHLY and CDR2 is FYNNEI. The CDR3 loop is CASSEMGTGANVLTF. CDR3 bases: TGTGCCAGCAGTGAGATGGGTACTGGGGCCAACGTCCTGACTTTC.